One T cell receptor beta chain is described in this entry. Its antigen is not identified. TCRdb reprocessed the 5' RACE reads via MiXCR and lists one record per CDR3 protein. The repertoire holds just under 150,000 distinct CDR3 sequences, with around 21% as singletons. This sample was taken from a study of T-cell memory formation after mild COVID-19. On the study more broadly: TCR clustering was largely donor specific. Findings and limits, study-wide: The pre-infection memory compartment contained some responding clones, suggesting cross-reactive memory joined. Confirmation of SARS-CoV-2 specificity was lacking for second-wave clones peaking day 37. Clones contracting over day 15 to 85 were CD4/CD8 balanced, with later expanders leaning CD4+.

Sequenced: PBMCs or a T cell subset sorted from them (not recorded which). The origin of this receptor is an adult woman who had mild COVID-19 (a few samples of this study predate the infection). Cell type and time point are not known.

In DNA form, the CDR3 reads TGTGCCAGCAGGGGACTAGTCAATGAGCAGTTCTTC. It encodes CASRGLVNEQFF. The rearrangement uses TRBV2 and TRBJ2-1; 8 bases fit TRBD2. Germline V lookup: CDR1 SNHLY, CDR2 FYNNEI. Unmatched junction bases numbered 1, after V lost 6 bases and J lost 6 bases. The CDR3 length is 12 residues. The whole variable domain, remainder taken from reference TRBV2 and TRBJ2-1, is EPEVTQTPSHQVTQMGQEVILRCVPISNHLYFYWYRQILGQKVEFLVSFYNNEISEKSEIFDDQFSVERPDGSNFTLKIRSTKLEDSAMYFCASRGLVNEQFFGPGTRLTVL.